This T cell receptor beta chain is drawn from a study of blood T cell repertoires in COVID-19. The wider study: The samples span acute and convalescent COVID-19 from the United States, Italy and Spain.

V shed 3 bases, J shed 7 bases, and the junction held 6 bases outside the gene matches. This CDR3 contains 16 residues. Germline-derived CDR1 and CDR2 are KGHSH and LQKENI. TCRdb keeps only in-frame clones here, not all; method: immunoSEQ multiplex PCR. In the table there are fewer than 100,000 clones, 85% to 90% of which are singletons. V gene TRBV18 combines with J gene TRBJ2-1; 13 bases map to TRBD2. Sequenced sample: peripheral blood. The clonotype was recovered from a human donor in a cohort sampled during active COVID-19. CDR3 sequence reads: CASSPPGLAGRNEQFF. CDR3 in DNA: TGTGCCAGCTCACCTCCGGGACTAGCGGGAAGGAATGAGCAGTTCTTC.